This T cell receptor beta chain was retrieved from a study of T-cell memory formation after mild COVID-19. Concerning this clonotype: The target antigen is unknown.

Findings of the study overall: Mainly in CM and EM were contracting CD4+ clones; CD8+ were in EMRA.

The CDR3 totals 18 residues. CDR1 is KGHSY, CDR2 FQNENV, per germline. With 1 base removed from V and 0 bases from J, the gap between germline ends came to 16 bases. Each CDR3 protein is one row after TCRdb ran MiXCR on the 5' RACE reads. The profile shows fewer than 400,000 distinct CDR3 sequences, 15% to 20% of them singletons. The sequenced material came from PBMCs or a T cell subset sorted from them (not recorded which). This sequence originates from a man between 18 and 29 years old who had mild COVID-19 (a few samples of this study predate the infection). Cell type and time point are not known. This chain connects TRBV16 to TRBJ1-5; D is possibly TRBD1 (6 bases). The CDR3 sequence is CASSQLLGRDISNQPQHF. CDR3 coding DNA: TGTGCCAGCAGCCAATTATTAGGGCGGGACATTAGCAATCAGCCCCAGCATTTT.